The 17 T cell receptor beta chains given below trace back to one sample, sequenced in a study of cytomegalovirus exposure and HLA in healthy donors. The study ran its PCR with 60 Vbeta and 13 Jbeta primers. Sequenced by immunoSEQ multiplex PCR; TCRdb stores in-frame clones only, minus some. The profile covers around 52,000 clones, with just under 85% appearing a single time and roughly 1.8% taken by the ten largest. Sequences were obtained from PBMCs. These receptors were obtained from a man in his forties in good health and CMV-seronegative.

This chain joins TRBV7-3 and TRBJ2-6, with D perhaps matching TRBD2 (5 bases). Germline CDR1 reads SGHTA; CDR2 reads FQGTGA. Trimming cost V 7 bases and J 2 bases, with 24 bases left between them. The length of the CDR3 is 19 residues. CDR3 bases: TGTGCCAGCACCTACCGCGAGGGATCAGGTTTGCCTGGGGCCAACGTCCTGACTTTC. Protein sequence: CASTYREGSGLPGANVLTF.

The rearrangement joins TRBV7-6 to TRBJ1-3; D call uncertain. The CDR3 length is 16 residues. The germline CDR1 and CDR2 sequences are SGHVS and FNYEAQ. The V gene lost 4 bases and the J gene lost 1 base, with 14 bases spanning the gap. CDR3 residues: CASSSKAPGSGNTIYF. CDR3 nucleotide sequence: TGTGCCAGCAGCTCAAAGGCCCCGGGTTCTGGAAACACCATATATTTT.

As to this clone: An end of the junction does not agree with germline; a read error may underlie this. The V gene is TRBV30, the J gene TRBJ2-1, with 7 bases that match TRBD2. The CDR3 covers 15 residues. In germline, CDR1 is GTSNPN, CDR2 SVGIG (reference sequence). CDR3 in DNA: TGTGCCTGGGCCGGGGGGTTAAGCTCCTACAATAAGCAGTTCTTC. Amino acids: CAWAGGLSSYNKQFF.

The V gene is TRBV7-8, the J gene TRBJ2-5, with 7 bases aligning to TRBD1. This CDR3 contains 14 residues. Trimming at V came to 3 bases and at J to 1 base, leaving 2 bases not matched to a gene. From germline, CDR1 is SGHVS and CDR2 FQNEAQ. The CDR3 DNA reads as TGTGCCAGCAGCTTTGCAGGGGGCCAAGAGACCCAGTACTTC. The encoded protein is CASSFAGGQETQYF.

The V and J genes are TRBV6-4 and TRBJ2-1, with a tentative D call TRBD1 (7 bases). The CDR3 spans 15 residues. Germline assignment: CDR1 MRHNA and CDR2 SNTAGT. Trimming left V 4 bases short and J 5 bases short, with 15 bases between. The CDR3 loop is CASSVEGAKNNEQFF. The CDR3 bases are TGTGCCAGCAGTGTGGAGGGGGCGAAAAACAATGAGCAGTTCTTC.

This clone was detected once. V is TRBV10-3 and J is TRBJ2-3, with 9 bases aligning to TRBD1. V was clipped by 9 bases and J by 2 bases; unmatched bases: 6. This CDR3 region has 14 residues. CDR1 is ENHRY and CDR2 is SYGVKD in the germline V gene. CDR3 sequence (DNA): TGTGCCATTAAACAGGGGGCCAACACAGATACGCAGTATTTT. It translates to CAIKQGANTDTQYF.

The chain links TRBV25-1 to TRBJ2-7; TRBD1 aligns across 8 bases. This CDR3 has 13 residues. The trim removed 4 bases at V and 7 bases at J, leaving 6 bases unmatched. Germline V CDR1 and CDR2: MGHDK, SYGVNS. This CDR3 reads CASSGQGYGEQYV. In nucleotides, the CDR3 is TGTGCCAGCAGTGGACAGGGGTATGGGGAGCAGTACGTC.

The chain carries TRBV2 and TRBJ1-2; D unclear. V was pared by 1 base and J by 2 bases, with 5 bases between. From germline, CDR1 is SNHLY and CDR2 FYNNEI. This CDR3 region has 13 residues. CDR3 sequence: CASSEGQNYGYTF. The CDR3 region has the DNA TGTGCCAGCAGTGAAGGACAAAACTATGGCTACACCTTC.

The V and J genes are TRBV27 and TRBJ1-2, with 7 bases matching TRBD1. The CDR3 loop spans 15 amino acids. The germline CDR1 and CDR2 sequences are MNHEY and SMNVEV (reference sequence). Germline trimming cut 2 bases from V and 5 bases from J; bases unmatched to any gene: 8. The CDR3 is CASSLRQGEVYGYTF. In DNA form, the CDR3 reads TGTGCCAGCAGTTTAAGGCAGGGGGAGGTTTATGGCTACACCTTC.

The DNA for the CDR3 is TGTGCCAGCAGCTACAGGAGCTCCTACAATGAGCAGTTCTTC. Translation gives CASSYRSSYNEQFF. V usage is TRBV27 and J usage is TRBJ2-1; tentatively, D is TRBD1 (5 bases). CDR3 length equals 14 residues. Germline CDR1 is MNHEY and CDR2 is SMNVEV (reference sequence). Trimming removed 6 bases at V and 0 bases at J, with 9 bases between.

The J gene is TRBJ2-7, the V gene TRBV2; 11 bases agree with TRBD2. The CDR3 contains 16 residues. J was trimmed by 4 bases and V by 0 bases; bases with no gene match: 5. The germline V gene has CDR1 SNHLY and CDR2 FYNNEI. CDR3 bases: TGTGCCAGCAGTGAAGCTGGGACTAGCGGTTGGTACGAGCAGTACTTC. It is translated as CASSEAGTSGWYEQYF.

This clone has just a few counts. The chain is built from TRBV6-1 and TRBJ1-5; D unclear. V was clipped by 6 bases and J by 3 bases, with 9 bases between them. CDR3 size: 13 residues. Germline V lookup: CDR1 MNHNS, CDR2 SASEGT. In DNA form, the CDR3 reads TGTGCCAGCAGGGAGTATATCAATCAGCCCCAGCATTTT. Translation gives CASREYINQPQHF.

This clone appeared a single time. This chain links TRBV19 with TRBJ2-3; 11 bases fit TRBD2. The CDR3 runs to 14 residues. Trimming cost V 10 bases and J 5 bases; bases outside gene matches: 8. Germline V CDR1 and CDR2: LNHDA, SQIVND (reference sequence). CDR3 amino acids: CATRTSGSGDTQYF. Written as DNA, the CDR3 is TGTGCCACCCGGACTAGCGGGTCTGGAGATACGCAGTATTTT.

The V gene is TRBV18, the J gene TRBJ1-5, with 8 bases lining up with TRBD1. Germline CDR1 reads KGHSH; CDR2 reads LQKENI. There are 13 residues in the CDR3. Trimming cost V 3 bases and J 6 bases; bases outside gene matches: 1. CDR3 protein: CASSPGQAQPQHF. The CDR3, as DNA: TGTGCCAGCTCACCGGGACAGGCTCAGCCCCAGCATTTT.

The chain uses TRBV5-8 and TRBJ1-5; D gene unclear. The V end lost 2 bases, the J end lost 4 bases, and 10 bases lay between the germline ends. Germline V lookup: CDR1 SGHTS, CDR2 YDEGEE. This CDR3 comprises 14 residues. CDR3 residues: CASSFGSPNQPQHF. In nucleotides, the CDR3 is TGTGCCAGCAGCTTCGGGTCCCCTAATCAGCCCCAGCATTTT.

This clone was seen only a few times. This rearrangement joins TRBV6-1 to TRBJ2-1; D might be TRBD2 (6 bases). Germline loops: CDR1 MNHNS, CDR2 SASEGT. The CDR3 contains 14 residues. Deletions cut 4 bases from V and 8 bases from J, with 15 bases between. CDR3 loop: CASSAGVRLDEQFF. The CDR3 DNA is TGTGCCAGCAGTGCGGGGGTTCGCTTGGATGAGCAGTTCTTC.

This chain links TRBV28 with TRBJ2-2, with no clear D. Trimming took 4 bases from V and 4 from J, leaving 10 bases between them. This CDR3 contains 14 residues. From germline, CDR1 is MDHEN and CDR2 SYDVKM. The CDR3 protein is CASSYPQATGELFF. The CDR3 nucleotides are TGTGCCAGCAGTTACCCCCAAGCCACCGGGGAGCTGTTTTTT.